These 5 T cell receptor beta chains were sequenced from one sample in a study of blood T cells in healthy people across ages. Alongside a J-beta primer mix, a sample-barcoded 5' primer served in a second PCR lasting roughly 6 to 11 cycles. From the 5' RACE reads, TCRdb called clonotypes with MiXCR, one entry per CDR3 protein. Of 1,800,000 or so distinct CDR3 sequences listed, roughly two fifths were seen once; the top ten hold roughly 23%. What was sequenced was blood. The receptors come from a human donor in good health.

J is TRBJ1-2 and V is TRBV6-2 or TRBV6-3; 9 nucleotides align to TRBD1. This CDR3 has 17 residues. Germline lookup yields CDR1 MNHEY and CDR2 SVGEGT. J gave up 1 base and V 4 bases, and 10 bases lay outside the gene matches. This CDR3 reads CASSSTRDRVFNYGYTF. In nucleotides, the CDR3 is TGTGCCAGCAGTTCAACCCGGGACAGGGTCTTTAACTATGGCTACACCTTC.

The chain uses TRBV5-1 and TRBJ1-1, with a tentative D call TRBD1 (6 bases). Trimming took 4 bases from V and 1 from J, leaving 14 bases between them. This CDR3 spans 15 amino acids. In germline, CDR1 is SGHRS, CDR2 YFSETQ. DNA for the CDR3: TGCGCCAGCAGCCCGCGCCCGGGACAGAACACTGAAGCTTTCTTT. Amino acids: CASSPRPGQNTEAFF.

The rearrangement uses TRBV7-2 and TRBJ2-5; D perhaps matches TRBD2 (6 bases). V shed 1 base and J shed 9 bases, with 12 bases lying between them. CDR3 size: 13 residues. Germline values: CDR1 SGHTA, CDR2 FQGNSA. CDR3 DNA: TGTGCCAGCAGCTTAGGGGGCAGGGAGGCCCAGTACTTC. It codes for CASSLGGREAQYF.

As regards this clonotype: This may be a read error, as it is one base from a much larger clone. In DNA form, the CDR3 reads TGTGCCTGCAGTCCCCAGCGGGGGGGCACAGATACGCAGTATTTT. Its translation: CACSPQRGGTDTQYF. This sequence joins TRBV12-3 or TRBV12-4 and TRBJ2-3; TRBD2 matches at 9 bases. The CDR3 is 15 residues long.

This clonotype was recorded a few times. The rearrangement links TRBV6-5 to TRBJ2-6, with D possibly being TRBD1 (5 bases). With 6 bases removed from V and 3 bases from J, the gap between germline ends came to 15 bases. The CDR3 extends over 16 amino acids. Germline V CDR1 and CDR2: MNHEY, SVGAGI. Written as DNA, the CDR3 is TGTGCCAGCAGCCAGGGAACACTTGTTGGGGCCAACGTCCTGACTTTC. It yields the protein CASSQGTLVGANVLTF.